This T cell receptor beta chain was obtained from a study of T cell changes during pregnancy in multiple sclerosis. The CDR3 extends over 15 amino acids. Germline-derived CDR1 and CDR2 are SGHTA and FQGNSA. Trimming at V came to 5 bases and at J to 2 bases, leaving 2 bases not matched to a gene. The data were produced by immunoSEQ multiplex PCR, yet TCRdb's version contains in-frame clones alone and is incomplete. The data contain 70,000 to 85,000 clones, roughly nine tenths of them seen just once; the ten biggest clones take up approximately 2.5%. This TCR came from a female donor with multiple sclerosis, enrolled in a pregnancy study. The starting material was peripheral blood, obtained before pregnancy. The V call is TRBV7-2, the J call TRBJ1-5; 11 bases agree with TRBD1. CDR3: CASSRTGGGNQPQHF. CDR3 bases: TGTGCCAGCAGCCGGACAGGGGGCGGCAATCAGCCCCAGCATTTT.